This T cell receptor (beta chain) was obtained from a study of T cells in Graves' hyperthyroidism and ophthalmopathy. About the study: Peripheral blood was acquired at first diagnosis, ahead of any therapy whatsoever. Study-level findings and limits: The model identified upcoming ophthalmopathy a median roughly 6.5 months ahead of onset.

Germline CDR1 SQVTM, CDR2 ANQGSEA. This CDR3 is built from 13 residues. Trimming took 2 bases from V and 1 from J, leaving 9 bases between them. Fresh peripheral blood, 8 to 10 ml, was the source of the PBMCs. It was RNA transcripts that yielded the amplified TCR beta CDR3 regions. Carried out on the TCR CDR3, a first-round RT-PCR used the HTBI primer set. TCRdb reanalysed the multiplex PCR reads using MiXCR and keeps one entry per CDR3 protein. Of around 440,000 distinct CDR3 sequences in the sample, 15% to 17% were seen once. In its sample, this clonotype was seen many times. The antigen is unknown. V and J are TRBV29-1 and TRBJ2-7; D is possibly TRBD1 (5 bases). The sequence was obtained from a woman between 18 and 30 years old with Graves' hyperthyroidism. The specimen was blood. The CDR3 DNA follows: TGCAGCGTTGAAACCACAGGATCCTACGAGCAGTACTTC. Translation: CSVETTGSYEQYF.